These 27 T cell receptor beta chains share one sample of origin, sequenced in a study of blood T cell repertoires in COVID-19. Profiling relied on immunoSEQ multiplex PCR, and the TCRdb table lists in-frame clones only, not all of them. The sample lists about 240,000 clones, roughly nine tenths occurring once. Sequences were obtained from peripheral blood. Receptor source: a man in his sixties with acute or convalescent COVID-19.

The chain links TRBV27 to TRBJ2-5; a possible D gene is TRBD2 (5 bases). The germline V gene has CDR1 MNHEY and CDR2 SMNVEV (reference sequence). This CDR3 region has 16 residues. Trimming took 5 bases from V and 4 from J, leaving 20 bases between them. For the CDR3, the DNA is TGTGCCAGCAGTCCCCGGTTTTCGAGGGCGGGAGAGACCCAGTACTTC. Translating gives CASSPRFSRAGETQYF.

The chain is built from TRBV10-3 and TRBJ2-7; possibly TRBD2 for D (7 bases). Trimming shortened V by 7 bases and J by 5 bases, and 21 bases separated the two germline ends. Germline V gene sequence: CDR1 ENHRY, CDR2 SYGVKD. The CDR3 length is 15 residues. CDR3 region: CAITRGEGQGNEQYF. The CDR3 DNA reads TGTGCCATCACCCGGGGGGAGGGCCAGGGGAACGAGCAGTACTTC.

V usage is TRBV5-1 and J usage is TRBJ1-1, with D possibly matching TRBD1 (6 bases). Germline V gives CDR1 SGHRS, CDR2 YFSETQ. Trimming stripped 2 bases from V and 2 bases from J, with 10 bases between. This CDR3 is built from 14 residues. The DNA for the CDR3 is TGCGCCAGCAGCTTCGGGACAAGCAACACTGAAGCTTTCTTT. Translation: CASSFGTSNTEAFF.

This chain connects TRBV14 to TRBJ2-1, with D tentatively TRBD2 (5 bases). V lost 1 base and J 4 bases, leaving 14 bases between the germline ends. The CDR3 sequence is 16 residues long. The germline gives CDR1 SGHDN, CDR2 FVKESK. The CDR3 protein is CASSQGTGLGYNEQFF. In nucleotides, the CDR3 is TGTGCCAGCAGCCAAGGGACGGGGTTGGGGTACAATGAGCAGTTCTTC.

J is TRBJ2-2 and V is TRBV6-2 or TRBV6-3; 8 bases fit TRBD2. The CDR3 totals 16 residues. Germline loops: CDR1 MNHEY, CDR2 SVGEGT. The J segment lost 8 bases and the V segment lost 6 bases, leaving 14 bases of the junction unmatched. The CDR3 DNA sequence: TGTGCCAGCAGCTTACTCCTCGGGAGGGGACGGGGGGAGCTGTTTTTT. Its protein is CASSLLLGRGRGELFF.

The DNA for the CDR3 is TGTGCCAGCAGCTCAGACTCCACAGATACGCAGTATTTT. Protein product: CASSSDSTDTQYF. The J gene is TRBJ2-3, the V gene TRBV7-9; no reliable D call. Trimming left V 4 bases short and J 2 bases short, with 7 bases between. CDR1 is SEHNR, CDR2 FQNEAQ, per germline (reference sequence). CDR3 length: 13 residues.

This clone was found once. The chain combines TRBV19 with TRBJ2-7; 8 positions match TRBD1. CDR1 is LNHDA and CDR2 is SQIVND in the germline V gene (reference sequence). CDR3 length: 14 residues. Trimming at V came to 9 bases and at J to 0 bases, leaving 7 bases not matched to a gene. CDR3 DNA: TGTGCCAGCAAGGGGACAGGTACCTCCTACGAGCAGTACTTC. Translated, it gives CASKGTGTSYEQYF.

As to this clone: The same CDR3 can be traced to other DNA sequences in this sample. J is TRBJ2-7 and V is TRBV18; a possible D gene is TRBD1 (6 bases). Germline-derived CDR1 and CDR2 are KGHSH and LQKENI. V lost 3 bases, J lost 5 bases, and 8 bases lay in between. The CDR3 covers 12 residues. This CDR3 is CASSPQGNEQYF. The CDR3 DNA reads TGTGCCAGCTCACCTCAGGGGAACGAGCAGTACTTC.

The chain carries TRBV10-2 and TRBJ1-6; 8 bases match TRBD1. Per the germline V gene, CDR1 is WSHSY and CDR2 is SAAADI. V gave up 5 bases and J gave up 9 bases; unmatched junction bases: 6. The CDR3 runs 14 residues. CDR3 loop: CASSLTGEVSPLHF. CDR3 sequence (DNA): TGCGCCAGCAGTCTGACAGGGGAGGTTTCACCCCTCCACTTT.

The CDR3: CASSQDPSGPLNEQFF. The CDR3, as DNA: TGCGCCAGCAGCCAAGATCCTAGCGGGCCCCTCAATGAGCAGTTCTTC. The V gene is TRBV4-1, the J gene TRBJ2-1, with TRBD2 identical over 8 bases. Germline CDR1 MGHRA, CDR2 YSYEKL. With 0 bases clipped from V and 6 bases from J, the junction kept 7 bases outside the gene matches. The length of the CDR3 is 16 residues.

The V and J genes are TRBV6-5 and TRBJ2-2, with 9 bases fitting TRBD1. Germline V CDR1 and CDR2: MNHEY, SVGAGI. After removal of 5 bases from V and 9 bases from J, the junction contained 7 bases not matched to a gene. The CDR3 spans 14 residues. The DNA for the CDR3 is TGTGCCAGCAGTCGTACAGGGGGCAGGTGGGAGCTGTTTTTT. It codes for CASSRTGGRWELFF.

The chain uses TRBV6-5 and TRBJ1-2, with D unresolved. CDR1 MNHEY and CDR2 SVGAGI come from the germline V gene. Trimming left V 5 bases short and J 2 bases short, with 12 bases between. The length of the CDR3 is 14 residues. CDR3 sequence (DNA): TGTGCCAGCAGTCGCCGATCTCGGAACTATGGCTACACCTTC. It is translated as CASSRRSRNYGYTF.

V gene TRBV2 combines with J gene TRBJ1-1, with 8 bases identical to TRBD1. V lost 7 bases to trimming and J lost 4 bases; unmatched junction nucleotides: 8. Germline V gives CDR1 SNHLY, CDR2 FYNNEI. The CDR3 consists of 14 residues. CDR3 nucleotides: TGTGCCAGCATGACGGACAGGGACGGCACTGAAGCTTTCTTT. Encoded protein: CASMTDRDGTEAFF.

The chain combines TRBV7-2 with TRBJ2-2; TRBD1 might be the D (6 bases). Germline assignment: CDR1 SGHTA and CDR2 FQGNSA. V lost 2 bases to trimming and J lost 6 bases, with 7 bases between them. The CDR3 sequence is 13 residues long. The chain's CDR3 is CASSLNRAGELFF. The CDR3 DNA reads as TGTGCCAGCAGCTTAAACAGGGCCGGGGAGCTGTTTTTT. Using reference TRBV7-2 and TRBJ2-2 for the parts outside the CDR3, the full variable domain is GAGVSQSPSNKVTEKGKDVELRCDPISGHTALYWYRQSLGQGLEFLIYFQGNSAPDKSGLPSDRFSAERTGGSVSTLTIQRTQQEDSAVYLCASSLNRAGELFFGEGSRLTVL.

V is TRBV19 and J is TRBJ1-2; D is ambiguous. V was cut by 7 bases and J by 8 bases, with 20 bases left in between. Germline V gene data show CDR1 as LNHDA and CDR2 as SQIVND (reference sequence). The CDR3 is 14 residues long. CDR3 nucleotides: TGTGCCAGTAACCCCGGGGAGGCAGGCGGAGGCTACACCTTC. This codes for CASNPGEAGGGYTF.

The CDR3 here is CASSKSSGRLSGANVLTF. The CDR3, as DNA: TGTGCCAGTAGTAAAAGTAGCGGGAGGCTCTCTGGGGCCAACGTCCTGACTTTC. This chain connects TRBV19 to TRBJ2-6; 10 nucleotides match TRBD2. The V and J ends lost 4 bases and 0 bases, in that order; junction bases with no gene match: 6. This CDR3 has 18 amino acids. Germline V gene data show CDR1 as LNHDA and CDR2 as SQIVND (reference sequence).

V and J are TRBV11-2 and TRBJ2-7; TRBD2 matches at 7 bases. CDR1 and CDR2 from the germline V gene are SGHAT and FQNNGV. With 4 bases clipped from V and 7 bases from J, the junction kept 13 bases outside the gene matches. The CDR3 has 15 residues. CDR3 in amino acids: CASSSAGTTLREQYF. The DNA for the CDR3 is TGTGCCAGCAGCTCCGCCGGGACTACGCTGCGGGAGCAGTACTTC.

This clone has just a few counts. The chain links TRBV5-1 to TRBJ1-1; TRBD1 matches at 11 bases. Trimming took 1 base from V and 4 from J; bases not matched to a gene: 3. Germline V gives CDR1 SGHRS, CDR2 YFSETQ. The CDR3 consists of 15 residues. The CDR3, as DNA: TGCGCCAGCAGCTTGAGTGGGACAGGGGGCACTGAAGCTTTCTTT. Its protein product is CASSLSGTGGTEAFF.

The CDR3: CASSPVGRGRVTEAFF. The CDR3 DNA reads TGTGCCAGCAGCCCGGTGGGGCGGGGGCGCGTCACTGAAGCTTTCTTT. The chain has TRBV4-2 and TRBJ1-1; D is perhaps TRBD1 (6 bases). The CDR3 sequence is 16 residues long. The V gene's germline CDR1 is LGHNA and CDR2 YNFKEQ. The V and J ends lost 4 bases and 4 bases respectively, with 19 bases between them.

This rearrangement joins TRBV5-8 to TRBJ2-1; a weak D match, TRBD2 (5 bases). This CDR3 is built from 16 residues. V gave up 0 bases and J gave up 0 bases, with 10 bases separating them. Germline assignment: CDR1 SGHTS and CDR2 YDEGEE. The CDR3 DNA reads as TGTGCCAGCAGCTTGGGGGCGGGCGTCTCCTACAATGAGCAGTTCTTC. Amino acids: CASSLGAGVSYNEQFF.

CDR3 region: CAWSATGGYTF. CDR3 bases: TGTGCCTGGAGTGCAACAGGTGGCTACACCTTC. This chain uses TRBV30 with TRBJ1-2; possible D gene TRBD1, 5 bases. CDR3 length equals 11 residues. Germline assignment: CDR1 GTSNPN and CDR2 SVGIG (reference sequence). Trimming pared 1 base from V and 7 bases from J, leaving 7 bases between. Based on the CDR3 plus reference TRBV30 and TRBJ1-2, the full variable domain is SQTIHQWPATLVQPVGSPLSLECTVEGTSNPNLYWYRQAAGRGLQLLFYSVGIGQISSEVPQNLSASRPQDRQFILSSKKLLLSDSGFYLCAWSATGGYTFGSGTRLTVV.

DNA for the CDR3: TGTGCCAGTAGTATTCCCCGGACAGGGAAGGATGGCTACACCTTC. Translating gives CASSIPRTGKDGYTF. The rearrangement links TRBV19 to TRBJ1-2, with TRBD1 identical over 8 bases. In germline, CDR1 is LNHDA, CDR2 SQIVND (reference sequence). The CDR3 is 15 amino acids. Trimming removed 3 bases from V and 6 bases from J; junction bases left unmatched: 9.

The chain employs TRBV9 and TRBJ1-1; D is ambiguous. The CDR3 extends over 13 amino acids. V was cut by 0 bases and J by 3 bases, with 6 bases left in between. The germline V gene has CDR1 SGDLS and CDR2 YYNGEE. CDR3 DNA: TGTGCCAGCAGCGTAGAACGAGACACTGAAGCTTTCTTT. This translates into CASSVERDTEAFF. Together with reference TRBV9 and TRBJ1-1, the CDR3 gives the full variable domain: DSGVTQTPKHLITATGQRVTLRCSPRSGDLSVYWYQQSLDQGLQFLIQYYNGEERAKGNILERFSAQQFPDLHSELNLSSLELGDSALYFCASSVERDTEAFFGQGTRLTVV.

The CDR3 is CASSTRQGVSFF. Here the CDR3 DNA reads TGTGCCAGCAGTACCCGACAGGGGGTAAGTTTCTTT. V usage is TRBV28 and J usage is TRBJ1-1, with 9 nucleotides matching TRBD1. The CDR3 totals 12 residues. With 5 bases clipped from V and 13 bases from J, the junction kept 8 bases outside the gene matches. CDR1 is MDHEN and CDR2 is SYDVKM in the germline V gene.

The genes are TRBV30 and TRBJ2-2, with D tentatively TRBD1 (5 bases). This CDR3 is built from 16 residues. Germline V gene data show CDR1 as GTSNPN and CDR2 as SVGIG (reference sequence). The V end was cut by 8 bases, the J end by 4 bases, with 23 bases between. The CDR3 region has the DNA TGTGCCAGGACGACGACGCTAGGGGTACTCACCGGGGAGCTGTTTTTT. Translation: CARTTTLGVLTGELFF.

The CDR3 here is CATSDPVVSSYNEQFF. The CDR3 DNA reads TGTGCCACCAGTGACCCAGTCGTAAGCTCCTACAATGAGCAGTTCTTC. This chain connects TRBV24-1 to TRBJ2-1, with unresolved D. Deletions cut 4 bases from V and 0 bases from J, with 12 bases between. Per the germline V gene, CDR1 is KGHDR and CDR2 is SFDVKD. The CDR3 consists of 16 residues.

V usage is TRBV6-1 and J usage is TRBJ1-4; 7 bases are a match to TRBD1. The CDR3 loop spans 15 amino acids. Germline V gene data show CDR1 as MNHNS and CDR2 as SASEGT. J gave up 7 bases and V 1 base, and 6 bases lay outside the gene matches. In DNA, the CDR3 is TGTGCCAGCAGTGAAGTTCTAGGGGGCCGTGAAAAACTGTTTTTT. Protein: CASSEVLGGREKLFF.